A single sample is the source of the 2 T cell receptor beta chains below, sequenced in a study of regulatory T cells in long-lasting Graves disease. Noted time point: newly diagnosed GD, antithyroid drugs for less than 3 months. PBMC RNA served as the TCR library source. The authors built TCR beta libraries using iRepertoire HTBI primers and Arm-PCR of CDR3 regions. TCRdb reprocessed the multiplex PCR reads with MiXCR, giving one entry per CDR3 protein. Of hundreds of thousands of distinct CDR3 sequences in the sample, 16% are singletons; the top ten hold 30%. These data were also filed under a second study, of T cells in Graves' hyperthyroidism and ophthalmopathy.

The input for sequencing was peripheral blood mononuclear cells (PBMCs), taken at new diagnosis, from a patient treated with antithyroid drugs. Source of these receptors: a man aged 35 to 55 with Graves disease.

This clonotype has ten or more counts. The chain recombines TRBV6-2 or TRBV6-3 with TRBJ1-1; tentatively, D is TRBD1 (5 bases). V was shortened by 2 bases and J by 3 bases, with 28 bases between the two germline ends. Germline CDR1 is MNHEY and CDR2 is SVGEGT. The CDR3 is 20 amino acids. DNA for the CDR3: TGTGCCAGCAGTTACCCTAATTCGTTTCAGGGTAGTAGGACTGACACTGAAGCTTTCTTT. Translated: CASSYPNSFQGSRTDTEAFF.

This clonotype was recorded a few times. The V gene is TRBV19, the J gene TRBJ2-1; 8 positions agree with TRBD1. CDR1 is LNHDA and CDR2 is SQIVND in the germline V gene (reference sequence). The J segment lost 4 bases and the V segment lost 5 bases, leaving 10 bases of the junction unmatched. The CDR3 runs to 16 residues. This chain's CDR3 is CASSATNRGRYNEQFF. The CDR3, as DNA: TGTGCCAGTAGTGCGACGAACAGGGGGAGATACAATGAGCAGTTCTTC.